This passage covers 32 T cell receptor beta chains from one sample sequenced in a study of control samples from healthy donors and cancer patients. Profiled with immunoSEQ multiplex PCR; TCRdb holds only in-frame clones, not every one. This table has 250,000 to 300,000 clones, more than 65% appearing once. The source material was PBMCs. All receptors derive from a woman aged 55-70 years with lung cancer.

This clone was recorded a few times. This rearrangement joins TRBV10-2 to TRBJ2-2, with 11 bases matching TRBD2. The germline V gene encodes CDR1 WSHSY and CDR2 SAAADI. This CDR3 spans 16 amino acids. V lost 1 base, J lost 4 bases, and 2 bases stayed unmatched. The CDR3 DNA sequence: TGCGCCAGCAGTGAGTTCCTAGCGGGGGGCACCGGGGAGCTGTTTTTT. Encoded protein: CASSEFLAGGTGELFF.

The genes are TRBV6-1 and TRBJ2-7; tentatively, D is TRBD2 (5 bases). The CDR3 is made up of 15 amino acids. The V and J ends lost 0 bases and 3 bases respectively, with 12 bases between them. Germline loops: CDR1 MNHNS, CDR2 SASEGT. This chain's CDR3 is CASSEALRGVYEQYF. In DNA form, the CDR3 reads TGTGCCAGCAGTGAAGCGCTTCGGGGAGTCTACGAGCAGTACTTC.

This clone was found once. One junction end disagrees with the germline gene, perhaps due to a read error. V usage is TRBV7-7 and J usage is TRBJ2-7; D perhaps matches TRBD2 (6 bases). The V gene's germline CDR1 is SSHAT and CDR2 FNYEAQ (reference sequence). CDR3 length equals 14 residues. This chain's CDR3 is CASSSGLPPYEQYF. Written as DNA, the CDR3 is TGTGCTAGCAGCTCGGGACTCCCCCCCTACGAGCAGTACTTC.

V is TRBV7-3 and J is TRBJ2-1; perhaps TRBD2 as D (6 bases). Trimming removed 4 bases from V and 12 bases from J, with 13 bases in between. This CDR3 is built from 12 residues. Germline V gene data show CDR1 as SGHTA and CDR2 as FQGTGA. CDR3 protein: CASSSTGGAQFF. The CDR3 region has the DNA TGTGCCAGCAGCTCTACCGGGGGTGCGCAGTTCTTC.

This clone was detected only once. The rearrangement joins TRBV11-2 to TRBJ1-4, with a possible D match to TRBD1 (6 bases). CDR1 and CDR2 (germline): SGHAT, FQNNGV. The CDR3 extends over 15 amino acids. The V and J ends lost 0 bases and 5 bases respectively, with 10 bases between them. The CDR3 loop reads CASSLEGGPNEKLFF. DNA for the CDR3: TGTGCCAGCAGCTTAGAGGGGGGGCCCAATGAAAAACTGTTTTTT.

This clone was detected only a few times. V usage is TRBV7-6 and J usage is TRBJ1-1; D remains unclear. This CDR3 spans 16 amino acids. The germline V gene has CDR1 SGHVS and CDR2 FNYEAQ. V shed 1 base and J shed 0 bases, with 12 bases lying between them. The DNA for the CDR3 is TGTGCCAGCAGCTTAGAGGCAGATCCCATGAACACTGAAGCTTTCTTT. Translation gives CASSLEADPMNTEAFF.

V and J are TRBV5-1 and TRBJ1-5; maybe TRBD1 (5 bases). The germline CDR1 and CDR2 sequences are SGHRS and YFSETQ. Trimming took off 4 bases at V and 4 bases at J, with 12 bases between the two ends. This CDR3 has 14 amino acids. The CDR3 DNA sequence: TGCGCCAGCAGCGTGGGGGAAAGAAATCAGCCCCAGCATTTT. Its protein is CASSVGERNQPQHF.

V usage is TRBV5-1 and J usage is TRBJ2-3; TRBD2 agrees at 11 bases. The CDR3 is 16 residues long. Trimming took 4 bases from V and 5 from J; bases not matched to a gene: 9. Germline CDR1 reads SGHRS; CDR2 reads YFSETQ. The CDR3 sequence is CASSLLLAGEEDTQYF. In nucleotides, the CDR3 is TGCGCCAGCAGCCTTCTACTAGCGGGGGAGGAAGATACGCAGTATTTT.

The rearrangement links TRBV2 to TRBJ1-2, with no clear D. Germline V gene sequence: CDR1 SNHLY, CDR2 FYNNEI. The CDR3 loop spans 11 amino acids. With 3 bases removed from V and 8 bases from J, the gap between germline ends came to 7 bases. The CDR3 region is CASSEYWGYTF. The CDR3 nucleotides are TGTGCCAGCAGTGAGTACTGGGGCTACACCTTC.

V and J are TRBV5-1 and TRBJ1-1; D remains ambiguous. This CDR3 spans 13 amino acids. Germline V gives CDR1 SGHRS, CDR2 YFSETQ. V shed 0 bases and J shed 4 bases, with 7 bases lying between them. The CDR3 region is CASSLDMGTEAFF. CDR3 in DNA: TGCGCCAGCAGCTTGGATATGGGCACTGAAGCTTTCTTT.

The CDR3: CASSPAGGFSSNQPQHF. Written as DNA, the CDR3 is TGTGCCAGCAGCCCCGCAGGTGGTTTTAGTAGCAATCAGCCCCAGCATTTT. This chain links TRBV7-2 with TRBJ1-5; D unresolved. The V end lost 5 bases, the J end lost 0 bases, and 17 bases lay between the germline ends. Germline values: CDR1 SGHTA, CDR2 FQGNSA. This CDR3 contains 17 residues.

CDR3 nucleotide sequence: TGTGCCAGCAGCTTGGGGGGAAGAGCTAACACTGAAGCTTTCTTT. The encoded protein is CASSLGGRANTEAFF. The J gene is TRBJ1-1, the V gene TRBV5-4; no clear D. CDR1 SGHNT and CDR2 YYREEE come from the germline V gene (reference sequence). The CDR3 extends over 15 amino acids. Trimming shortened V by 0 bases and J by 2 bases, and 11 bases separated the two germline ends.

This clone occurred once. V is TRBV10-2 and J is TRBJ1-1; D remains ambiguous. The CDR3 has 16 amino acids. Germline loops: CDR1 WSHSY, CDR2 SAAADI. Trimming removed 0 bases at V and 0 bases at J, with 11 bases between. The CDR3: CASSESVSIMNTEAFF. Here the CDR3 DNA reads TGCGCCAGCAGTGAGTCGGTCAGCATAATGAACACTGAAGCTTTCTTT.

The chain carries TRBV6-6 and TRBJ1-1; D is ambiguous. The germline CDR1 and CDR2 sequences are MNHNY and SVGAGI (reference sequence). The V end lost 8 bases, the J end lost 1 base, and 11 bases lay between the germline ends. CDR3 size: 13 residues. Here the CDR3 DNA reads TGTGCCAGCCGCGTCAGCCGGAACACTGAAGCTTTCTTT. It encodes CASRVSRNTEAFF.

The rearrangement joins TRBV27 to TRBJ1-2, with a weak D call TRBD1 (6 bases). The germline CDR1 and CDR2 sequences are MNHEY and SMNVEV (reference sequence). CDR3 length: 14 residues. Between the trimmed V and J ends, which lost 3 bases and 4 bases, there was a span of 12 bases. Here the CDR3 DNA reads TGTGCCAGCAGTTTGGGAGGACAGCCCTATGGCTACACCTTC. Amino acids: CASSLGGQPYGYTF.

This sequence joins TRBV24-1 and TRBJ2-1, with D hard to call. Germline values: CDR1 KGHDR, CDR2 SFDVKD. V shed 5 bases and J shed 6 bases, with 10 bases lying between them. CDR3 length equals 13 residues. This chain's CDR3 is CATSGRSPNEQFF. The CDR3, as DNA: TGTGCCACCAGTGGGCGTAGTCCCAATGAGCAGTTCTTC.

The CDR3 loop is CASSSGTGGYNEQFF. As DNA, the CDR3 is TGCGCCAGCAGCTCCGGGACAGGGGGCTACAATGAGCAGTTCTTC. This chain joins TRBV5-1 and TRBJ2-1; 11 bases fit TRBD1. Unmatched junction bases numbered 2, after V lost 3 bases and J lost 3 bases. The germline V gene has CDR1 SGHRS and CDR2 YFSETQ. The CDR3 runs to 15 residues. Full variable domain (outside the CDR3, taken from reference TRBV5-1 and TRBJ2-1): KAGVTQTPRYLIKTRGQQVTLSCSPISGHRSVSWYQQTPGQGLQFLFEYFSETQRNKGNFPGRFSGRQFSNSRSEMNVSTLELGDSALYLCASSSGTGGYNEQFFGPGTRLTVL.

The V gene is TRBV7-8, the J gene TRBJ1-6, with TRBD1 matching over 9 bases. J gave up 8 bases and V 1 base, and 6 bases lay outside the gene matches. Germline V gives CDR1 SGHVS, CDR2 FQNEAQ. This CDR3 comprises 16 residues. CDR3 nucleotide sequence: TGTGCCAGCAGCTTAGTGTCCGGGACAGGGTATTCACCCCTCCACTTT. It is translated as CASSLVSGTGYSPLHF.

V usage is TRBV3-1 (or the pseudogene TRBV3-2) and J usage is TRBJ2-5; 8 nucleotides line up with TRBD2. Germline V gives CDR1 LGHDT, CDR2 YNNKEL (reference sequence). With 1 base clipped from V and 2 bases from J, the junction kept 9 bases outside the gene matches. The CDR3 totals 17 residues. The CDR3 protein is CASSQGFRRGAQETQYF. CDR3 sequence (DNA): TGTGCCAGCAGCCAAGGCTTCCGGCGGGGGGCTCAAGAGACCCAGTACTTC.

A few counts support this clone. The sample carries other DNA sequences with the same CDR3. The V call is TRBV7-8, the J call TRBJ2-1, with TRBD2 matching over 10 bases. Germline CDR1 reads SGHVS; CDR2 reads FQNEAQ. CDR3 length equals 15 residues. V shed 2 bases and J 9 bases; nucleotides not matched to a gene: 7. The CDR3 sequence: CASSLRAGGPAEQFF. In nucleotides, the CDR3 is TGTGCCAGCAGCTTACGAGCGGGAGGGCCGGCTGAGCAGTTCTTC.

This chain links TRBV6-1 with TRBJ1-5, with D perhaps TRBD1 (6 bases). Per germline, CDR1 MNHNS and CDR2 SASEGT. This CDR3 spans 16 amino acids. V was trimmed by 1 base and J by 7 bases, leaving 17 bases between them. Here the CDR3 reads CASSEGRQGNWQPQHF. DNA of the CDR3: TGTGCCAGCAGTGAAGGAAGGCAGGGGAATTGGCAGCCCCAGCATTTT.

This clone has only a few counts. The V call is TRBV19, the J call TRBJ1-5; TRBD1 might be the D (6 bases). Germline CDR1 LNHDA, CDR2 SQIVND (reference sequence). CDR3 length: 16 residues. Trimming left V 5 bases short and J 1 base short, with 15 bases between. The CDR3 here is CASSSLDSGSNQPQHF. Here the CDR3 DNA reads TGTGCCAGTAGTTCGTTGGACAGTGGGAGCAATCAGCCCCAGCATTTT.

The rearrangement links TRBV6-5 to TRBJ1-1; no clear D gene. The CDR3 length is 15 residues. Deletions cut 0 bases from V and 1 base from J, with 9 bases between. CDR1 and CDR2 (germline): MNHEY, SVGAGI. The CDR3 DNA sequence: TGTGCCAGCAGTTACTCGGGTCACACGAACACTGAAGCTTTCTTT. Protein: CASSYSGHTNTEAFF.

This clone was counted a single time. J is TRBJ2-5 and V is TRBV7-2; 8 bases agree with TRBD2. The ends lost 5 bases at V and 8 bases at J; junction bases unmatched: 7. The CDR3 is made up of 13 amino acids. CDR1 SGHTA and CDR2 FQGNSA come from the germline V gene. CDR3 residues: CASSAGGAATQYF. DNA of the CDR3: TGTGCCAGCAGCGCCGGGGGGGCAGCTACCCAGTACTTC.

This clone was seen a few times. J is TRBJ1-1 and V is TRBV7-8; TRBD1 matches 8 bases. The CDR3 runs 16 residues. V dropped 6 bases and J dropped 11; count of bases not matched to a gene: 20. Germline CDR1 reads SGHVS; CDR2 reads FQNEAQ. The CDR3 is CASSPGGSRSLSTAFF. The DNA of the CDR3 is TGTGCCAGCAGTCCAGGGGGCAGCAGGTCCTTATCGACCGCTTTCTTT.

This chain uses TRBV28 with TRBJ1-6, with 10 bases identical to TRBD1. Germline V gives CDR1 MDHEN, CDR2 SYDVKM. The CDR3 contains 14 residues. The trim removed 3 bases at V and 8 bases at J, leaving 1 base unmatched. Here the CDR3 reads CASSLTGGYSPLHF. DNA of the CDR3: TGTGCCAGCAGTTTGACAGGGGGCTATTCACCCCTCCACTTT.

The V and J genes are TRBV6-5 and TRBJ2-7, with a tentative D call TRBD1 (5 bases). CDR3 size: 11 residues. Germline CDR1 and CDR2: MNHEY and SVGAGI. The V end lost 8 bases, the J end lost 5 bases, and 10 bases lay between the germline ends. CDR3 bases: TGTGCCAGCTCCTGGGGCGACGAGCAGTACTTC. It translates to CASSWGDEQYF.

This sequence joins TRBV7-3 and TRBJ1-3; possibly TRBD1 for D (6 bases). CDR1 and CDR2 from the germline V gene are SGHTA and FQGTGA. Trimming cost V 5 bases and J 6 bases, with 17 bases left between them. There are 15 residues in the CDR3. CDR3 nucleotides: TGTGCCAGCAGCCCCTTCGGGGGCCGAGAAAACACCATATATTTT. Amino acid sequence: CASSPFGGRENTIYF.

The rearrangement links TRBV20-1 to TRBJ1-1; D is possibly TRBD1 (5 bases). The CDR3 totals 12 residues. V gave up 3 bases and J gave up 2 bases, with 7 bases separating them. The germline CDR1 and CDR2 sequences are DFQATT and SNEGSKA (reference sequence). As DNA, the CDR3 is TGCAGTGCTAGTGACAGAAACACTGAAGCTTTCTTT. This sequence encodes CSASDRNTEAFF.

This clone was recorded only once. This chain links TRBV28 with TRBJ1-5; TRBD1 aligns across 8 bases. V was pared by 7 bases and J by 7 bases, with 9 bases of the junction left unmatched. The CDR3 has 14 residues. Germline V gene data show CDR1 as MDHEN and CDR2 as SYDVKM. Written as DNA, the CDR3 is TGTGCCAGCATCGCTCCAGGGGGCGGGCAGCCCCAGCATTTT. Amino acid sequence: CASIAPGGGQPQHF.

The rearrangement uses TRBV3-1 (or the pseudogene TRBV3-2) and TRBJ2-1; the D is unclear. V dropped 7 bases and J dropped 0 bases, with 13 bases sitting between them. The CDR3 is 15 amino acids. CDR1 is LGHDT and CDR2 is YNNKEL in the germline V gene (reference sequence). This CDR3 reads CASTLGDHSYNEQFF. Here the CDR3 DNA reads TGTGCCAGCACCCTCGGTGACCACTCCTACAATGAGCAGTTCTTC.

The gene calls are TRBV2 and TRBJ2-3; D uncertain. This CDR3 has 12 residues. The germline gives CDR1 SNHLY, CDR2 FYNNEI. Trimming removed 1 base from V and 12 bases from J, with 11 bases in between. For the CDR3, the DNA is TGTGCCAGCAGTGAAGTTGTAGGTCTTCAGTATTTT. The encoded protein is CASSEVVGLQYF.